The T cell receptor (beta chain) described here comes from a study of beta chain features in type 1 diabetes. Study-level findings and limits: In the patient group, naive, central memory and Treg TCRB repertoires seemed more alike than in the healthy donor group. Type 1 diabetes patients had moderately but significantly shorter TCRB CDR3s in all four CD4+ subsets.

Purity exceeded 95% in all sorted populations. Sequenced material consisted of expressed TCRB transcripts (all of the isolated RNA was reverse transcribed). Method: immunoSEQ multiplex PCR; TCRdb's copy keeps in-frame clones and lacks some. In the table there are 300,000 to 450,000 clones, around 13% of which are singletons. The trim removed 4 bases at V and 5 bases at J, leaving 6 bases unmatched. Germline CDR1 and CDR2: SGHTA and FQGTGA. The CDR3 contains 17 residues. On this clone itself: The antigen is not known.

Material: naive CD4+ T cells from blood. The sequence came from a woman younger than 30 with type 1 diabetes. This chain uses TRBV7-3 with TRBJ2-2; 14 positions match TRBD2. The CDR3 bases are TGTGCCAGCAGCTCAGGACTAGCGGGAGGAAGTACCGGGGAGCTGTTTTTT. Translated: CASSSGLAGGSTGELFF.